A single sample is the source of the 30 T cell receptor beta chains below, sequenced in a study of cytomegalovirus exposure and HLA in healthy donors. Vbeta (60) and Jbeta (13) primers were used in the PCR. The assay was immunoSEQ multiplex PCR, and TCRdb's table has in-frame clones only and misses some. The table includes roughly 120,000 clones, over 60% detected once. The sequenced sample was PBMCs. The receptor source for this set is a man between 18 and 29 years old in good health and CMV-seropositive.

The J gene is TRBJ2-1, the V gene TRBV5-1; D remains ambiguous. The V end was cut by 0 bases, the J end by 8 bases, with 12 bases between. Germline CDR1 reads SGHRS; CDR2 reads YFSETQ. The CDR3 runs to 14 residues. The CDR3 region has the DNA TGCGCCAGCAGCTTGGCCCTACTTGCGGATGAGCAGTTCTTC. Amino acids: CASSLALLADEQFF.

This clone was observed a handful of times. CDR3 DNA: TGTGCCAGCAGCTACTTAATCCGGACAGTAGACCGTATCGAGCAGTACTTC. Residues: CASSYLIRTVDRIEQYF. This chain links TRBV5-6 with TRBJ2-7; tentatively, D is TRBD1 (6 bases). The CDR3 contains 17 residues. Germline V gene sequence: CDR1 SGHDT, CDR2 YYEEEE. V dropped 3 bases and J dropped 6 bases, with 25 bases sitting between them.

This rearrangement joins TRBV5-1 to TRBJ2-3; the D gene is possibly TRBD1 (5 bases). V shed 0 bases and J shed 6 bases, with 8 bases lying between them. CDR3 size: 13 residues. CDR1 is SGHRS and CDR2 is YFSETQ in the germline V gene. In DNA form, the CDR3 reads TGCGCCAGCAGCTTGGGGGGCAGGGATACGCAGTATTTT. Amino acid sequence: CASSLGGRDTQYF.

CDR3 in DNA: TGTGCCAGCAGCTTTCCAGGGGAAGGGACCCAGTACTTC. Its protein is CASSFPGEGTQYF. This rearrangement joins TRBV7-2 to TRBJ2-5, with D perhaps TRBD1 (6 bases). V was cut by 3 bases and J by 7 bases, with 12 bases left in between. CDR3 length: 13 residues. From germline, CDR1 is SGHTA and CDR2 FQGNSA. Full variable domain (remainder filled in from reference TRBV7-2 and TRBJ2-5): GAGVSQSPSNKVTEKGKDVELRCDPISGHTALYWYRQSLGQGLEFLIYFQGNSAPDKSGLPSDRFSAERTGGSVSTLTIQRTQQEDSAVYLCASSFPGEGTQYFGPGTRLLVL.

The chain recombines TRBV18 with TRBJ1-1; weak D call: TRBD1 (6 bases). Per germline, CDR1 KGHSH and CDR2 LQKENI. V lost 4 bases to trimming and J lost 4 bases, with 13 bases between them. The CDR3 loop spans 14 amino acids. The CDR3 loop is CASSLQGYRTEAFF. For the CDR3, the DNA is TGTGCCAGCTCACTACAGGGTTATCGCACTGAAGCTTTCTTT.

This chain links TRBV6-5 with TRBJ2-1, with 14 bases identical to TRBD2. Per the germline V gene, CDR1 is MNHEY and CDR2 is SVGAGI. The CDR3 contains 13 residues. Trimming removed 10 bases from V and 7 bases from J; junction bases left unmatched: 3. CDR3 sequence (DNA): TGTGCCACCGGGACTAGCGGGAGTAATGAGCAGTTCTTC. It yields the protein CATGTSGSNEQFF.

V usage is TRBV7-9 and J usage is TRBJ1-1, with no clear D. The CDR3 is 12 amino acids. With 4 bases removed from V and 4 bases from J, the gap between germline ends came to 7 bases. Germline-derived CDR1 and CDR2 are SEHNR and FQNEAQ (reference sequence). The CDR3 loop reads CASSYAGTEAFF. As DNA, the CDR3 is TGTGCCAGCAGCTATGCCGGCACTGAAGCTTTCTTT.

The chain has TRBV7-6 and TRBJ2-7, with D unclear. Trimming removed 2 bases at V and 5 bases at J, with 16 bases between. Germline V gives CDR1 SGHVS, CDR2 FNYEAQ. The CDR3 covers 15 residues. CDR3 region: CASSLQTASIHEQYF. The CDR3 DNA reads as TGTGCCAGCAGCTTACAGACTGCCTCGATCCACGAGCAGTACTTC.

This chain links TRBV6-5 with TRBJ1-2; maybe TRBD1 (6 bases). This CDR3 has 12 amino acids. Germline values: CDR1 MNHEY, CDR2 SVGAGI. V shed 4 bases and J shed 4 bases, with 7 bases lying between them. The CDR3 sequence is CASSSGVYGYTF. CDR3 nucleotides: TGTGCCAGCAGTTCAGGGGTCTATGGCTACACCTTC.

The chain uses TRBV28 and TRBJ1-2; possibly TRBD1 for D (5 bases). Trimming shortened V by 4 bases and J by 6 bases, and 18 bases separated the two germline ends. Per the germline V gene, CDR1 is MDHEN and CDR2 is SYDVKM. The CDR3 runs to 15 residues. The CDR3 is CASSSAGGLGDGYTF. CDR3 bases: TGTGCCAGCAGTTCGGCCGGGGGTCTGGGAGATGGCTACACCTTC.

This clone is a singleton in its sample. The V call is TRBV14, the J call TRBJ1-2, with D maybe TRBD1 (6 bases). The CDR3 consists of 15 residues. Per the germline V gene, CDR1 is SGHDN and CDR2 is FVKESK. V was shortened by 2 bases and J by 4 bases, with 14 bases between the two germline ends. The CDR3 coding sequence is TGTGCCAGCAGCCAAACCCTTGGACAGTTCTATGGCTACACCTTC. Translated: CASSQTLGQFYGYTF.

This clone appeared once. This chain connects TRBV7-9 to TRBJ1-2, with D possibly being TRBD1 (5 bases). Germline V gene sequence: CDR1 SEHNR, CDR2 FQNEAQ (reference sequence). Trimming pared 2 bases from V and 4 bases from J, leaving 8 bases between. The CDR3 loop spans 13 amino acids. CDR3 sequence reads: CASSLPGIYGYTF. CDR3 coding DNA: TGTGCCAGCAGCTTACCAGGGATCTATGGCTACACCTTC.

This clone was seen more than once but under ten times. In DNA form, the CDR3 reads TGTGCCAGTAGTAACCAGGGACAGGGACACTACGAGCAGTACTTC. This gives the protein CASSNQGQGHYEQYF. The V gene is TRBV19, the J gene TRBJ2-7; 9 bases map to TRBD1. The CDR3 totals 15 residues. V was pared by 4 bases and J by 3 bases, with 7 bases of the junction left unmatched. Germline-derived CDR1 and CDR2 are LNHDA and SQIVND (reference sequence).

The CDR3 DNA follows: TGTGCCAGCAGTGTGGGCCAAGTTGCAACTAATGAAAAACTGTTTTTT. Residues: CASSVGQVATNEKLFF. V and J are TRBV2 and TRBJ1-4, with D uncertain. V dropped 4 bases and J dropped 0 bases, with 12 bases sitting between them. The CDR3 runs 16 residues. Germline values: CDR1 SNHLY, CDR2 FYNNEI.

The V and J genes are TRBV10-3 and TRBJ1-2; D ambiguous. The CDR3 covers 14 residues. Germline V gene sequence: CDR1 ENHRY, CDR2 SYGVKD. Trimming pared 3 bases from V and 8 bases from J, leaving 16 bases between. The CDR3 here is CAISDLSGEDGYTF. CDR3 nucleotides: TGTGCCATCAGTGATCTCAGCGGGGAGGACGGCTACACCTTC.

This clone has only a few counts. This CDR3 reads CASRHSGGSADTQYF. The CDR3 nucleotides are TGTGCCAGCAGACATAGCGGGGGGTCGGCGGATACGCAGTATTTT. The chain employs TRBV6-4 and TRBJ2-3; 10 positions match TRBD2. The CDR3 has 15 residues. The germline V gene encodes CDR1 MRHNA and CDR2 SNTAGT. Trimming cost V 6 bases and J 6 bases; bases outside gene matches: 9.

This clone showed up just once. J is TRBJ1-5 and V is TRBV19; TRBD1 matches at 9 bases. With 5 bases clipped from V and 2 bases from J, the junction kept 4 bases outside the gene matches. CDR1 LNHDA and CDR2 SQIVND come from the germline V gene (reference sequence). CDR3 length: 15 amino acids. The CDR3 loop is CASSSWTGGNQPQHF. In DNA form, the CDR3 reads TGTGCCAGTAGTTCCTGGACAGGGGGCAATCAGCCCCAGCATTTT.

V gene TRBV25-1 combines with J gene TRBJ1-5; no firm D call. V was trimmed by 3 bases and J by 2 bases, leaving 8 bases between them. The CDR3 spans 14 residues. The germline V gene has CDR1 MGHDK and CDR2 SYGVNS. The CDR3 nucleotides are TGTGCCAGCAGTGACGGTCAACGCAATCAGCCCCAGCATTTT. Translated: CASSDGQRNQPQHF.

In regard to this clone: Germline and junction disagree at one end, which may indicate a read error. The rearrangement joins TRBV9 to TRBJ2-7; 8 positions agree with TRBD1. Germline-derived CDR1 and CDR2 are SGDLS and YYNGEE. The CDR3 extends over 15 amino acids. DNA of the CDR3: TGTGCCAGCAGCCCGACAGGGGAACCGCTCTACGAGCAGCACTTC. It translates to CASSPTGEPLYEQHF.

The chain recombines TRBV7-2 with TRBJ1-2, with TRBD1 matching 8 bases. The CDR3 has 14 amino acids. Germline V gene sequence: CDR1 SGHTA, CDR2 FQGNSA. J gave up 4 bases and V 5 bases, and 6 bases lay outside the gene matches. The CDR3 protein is CASSPDREGYGYTF. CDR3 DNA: TGTGCCAGCAGCCCGGACAGGGAGGGCTATGGCTACACCTTC.

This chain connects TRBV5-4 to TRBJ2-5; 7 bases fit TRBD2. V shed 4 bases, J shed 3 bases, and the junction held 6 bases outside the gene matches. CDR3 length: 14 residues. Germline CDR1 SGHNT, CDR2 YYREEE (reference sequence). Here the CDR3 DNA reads TGTGCCAGCAGCCCCGGAAGCGGGGAAGAGACCCAGTACTTC. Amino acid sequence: CASSPGSGEETQYF.

This CDR3 reads CASSAGTSGQYEQYF. The CDR3 bases are TGTGCCAGCAGCGCCGGGACTAGCGGACAATACGAGCAGTACTTC. This chain connects TRBV9 to TRBJ2-7; 11 bases are shared with TRBD2. CDR1 SGDLS and CDR2 YYNGEE come from the germline V gene. The trim removed 3 bases at V and 4 bases at J, leaving 6 bases unmatched. This CDR3 spans 15 amino acids.

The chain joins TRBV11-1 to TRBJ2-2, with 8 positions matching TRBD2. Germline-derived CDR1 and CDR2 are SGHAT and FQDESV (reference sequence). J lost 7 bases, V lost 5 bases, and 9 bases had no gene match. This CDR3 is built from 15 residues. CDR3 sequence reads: CASSRVERENGELFF. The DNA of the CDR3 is TGTGCCAGCAGCCGTGTCGAGCGGGAGAACGGGGAGCTGTTTTTT.

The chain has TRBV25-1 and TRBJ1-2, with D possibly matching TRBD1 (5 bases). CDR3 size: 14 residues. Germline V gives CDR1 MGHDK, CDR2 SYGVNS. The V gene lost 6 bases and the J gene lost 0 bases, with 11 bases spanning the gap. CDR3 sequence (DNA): TGTGCCAGCAGCCTCAGGGCCACTAACTATGGCTACACCTTC. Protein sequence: CASSLRATNYGYTF.

CDR3 DNA sequence: TGTGCCAGTAGTATAGACCGGACAGGGTACGAGCAGTACTTC. Its translation: CASSIDRTGYEQYF. This sequence joins TRBV19 and TRBJ2-7; TRBD1 matches at 8 bases. V shed 0 bases and J 4 bases; nucleotides not matched to a gene: 2. Per germline, CDR1 LNHDA and CDR2 SQIVND (reference sequence). The CDR3 is made up of 14 amino acids.

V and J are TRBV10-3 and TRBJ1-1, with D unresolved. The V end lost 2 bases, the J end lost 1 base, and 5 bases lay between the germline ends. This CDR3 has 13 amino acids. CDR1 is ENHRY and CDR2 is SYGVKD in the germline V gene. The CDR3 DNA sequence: TGTGCCATCAGTGAGGCCGGGAACACTGAAGCTTTCTTT. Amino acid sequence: CAISEAGNTEAFF.

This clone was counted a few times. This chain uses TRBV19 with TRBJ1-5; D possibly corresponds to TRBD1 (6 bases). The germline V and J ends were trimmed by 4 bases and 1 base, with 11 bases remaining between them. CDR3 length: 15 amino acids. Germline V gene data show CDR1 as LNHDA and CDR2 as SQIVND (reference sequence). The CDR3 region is CASSRWDTSNQPQHF. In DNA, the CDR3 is TGTGCCAGTAGTAGGTGGGACACCAGCAATCAGCCCCAGCATTTT.

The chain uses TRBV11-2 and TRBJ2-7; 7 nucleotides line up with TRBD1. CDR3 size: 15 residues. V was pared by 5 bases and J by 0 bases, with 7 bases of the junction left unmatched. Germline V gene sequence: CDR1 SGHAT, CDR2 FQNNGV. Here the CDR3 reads CASSGGQTSSYEQYF. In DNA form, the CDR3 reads TGTGCCAGCAGCGGGGGACAGACGAGCTCCTACGAGCAGTACTTC.

This CDR3 reads CASSSSTGTGNYEQYF. The CDR3 DNA reads TGTGCCAGCAGCTCATCTACCGGGACAGGGAACTACGAGCAGTACTTC. The rearrangement links TRBV7-9 to TRBJ2-7, with 9 bases identical to TRBD1. The length of the CDR3 is 16 residues. The germline V gene has CDR1 SEHNR and CDR2 FQNEAQ (reference sequence). The V and J ends lost 4 bases and 3 bases, in that order; junction bases with no gene match: 10.

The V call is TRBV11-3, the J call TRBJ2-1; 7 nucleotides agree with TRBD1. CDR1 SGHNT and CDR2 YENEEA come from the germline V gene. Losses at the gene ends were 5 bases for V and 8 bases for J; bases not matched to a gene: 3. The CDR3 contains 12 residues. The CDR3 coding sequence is TGTGCCAGCAGCCGGGACAGCGATGAGCAGTTCTTC. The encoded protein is CASSRDSDEQFF.